This T cell receptor beta chain was recovered during a study of vaccination and CD4 T cells after COVID-19. The wider study: A CEFX pool, an HIV-1 Nef pool, or else no peptide went into the control cultures.

Treatment reported: roughly nine-day PBMC culture with coronavirus spike peptide pools or control peptides (ViraFEST assay). Cultured CD4+ T-cell DNA underwent Oncomine TCR Beta short-read sequencing. TCRdb redid the calling of the PCR reads with MiXCR, one entry per CDR3 protein. The sample carries about 13,000 distinct CDR3 sequences, 50% to 60% recorded once. CDR1 is SGHNT and CDR2 is YYREEE in the germline V gene (reference sequence). This CDR3 contains 15 residues. The V end was cut by 4 bases, the J end by 9 bases, with 17 bases between. Details on this clonotype: What it binds is unknown.

The clonotype comes from a human donor with COVID-19. V usage is TRBV5-4 and J usage is TRBJ1-6; no definite D call. The sequences come from cultured CD4+ T cells from blood, collected after SARS-CoV-2 vaccination. CDR3 sequence: CASSRGGEESSPLHF. The CDR3 region has the DNA TGTGCCAGCAGCCGTGGCGGGGAAGAGAGTTCACCCCTCCACTTT.